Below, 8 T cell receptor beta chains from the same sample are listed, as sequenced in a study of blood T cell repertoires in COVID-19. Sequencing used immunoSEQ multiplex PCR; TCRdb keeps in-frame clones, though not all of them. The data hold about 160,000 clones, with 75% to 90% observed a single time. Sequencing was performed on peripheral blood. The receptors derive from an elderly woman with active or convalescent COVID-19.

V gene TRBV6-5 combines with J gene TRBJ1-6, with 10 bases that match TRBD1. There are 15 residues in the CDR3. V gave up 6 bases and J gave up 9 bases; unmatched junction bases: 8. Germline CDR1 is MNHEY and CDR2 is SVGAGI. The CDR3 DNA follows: TGTGCCAGCAGCACGACAGGGGGCCGTACTTCACCCCTCCACTTT. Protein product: CASSTTGGRTSPLHF.

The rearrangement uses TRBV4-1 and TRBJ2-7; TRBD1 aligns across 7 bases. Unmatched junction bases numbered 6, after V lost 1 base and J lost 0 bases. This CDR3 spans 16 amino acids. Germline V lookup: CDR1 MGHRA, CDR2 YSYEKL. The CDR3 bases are TGCGCCAGCAGCCAAGTTGGGGGACAGTCCTCCTACGAGCAGTACTTC. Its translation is CASSQVGGQSSYEQYF.

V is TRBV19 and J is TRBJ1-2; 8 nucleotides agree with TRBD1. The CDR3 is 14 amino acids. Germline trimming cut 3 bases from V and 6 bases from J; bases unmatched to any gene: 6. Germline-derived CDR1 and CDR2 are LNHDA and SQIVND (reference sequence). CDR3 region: CASSIYPGQDGYTF. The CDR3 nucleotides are TGTGCCAGTAGTATTTACCCGGGACAGGATGGCTACACCTTC.

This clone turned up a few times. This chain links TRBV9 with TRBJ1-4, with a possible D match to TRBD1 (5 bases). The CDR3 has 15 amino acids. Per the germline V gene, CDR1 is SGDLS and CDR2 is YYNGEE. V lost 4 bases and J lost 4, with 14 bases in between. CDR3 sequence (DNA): TGTGCCAGCAGCCCCTGGGGGGGACTTAATGAAAAACTGTTTTTT. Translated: CASSPWGGLNEKLFF.

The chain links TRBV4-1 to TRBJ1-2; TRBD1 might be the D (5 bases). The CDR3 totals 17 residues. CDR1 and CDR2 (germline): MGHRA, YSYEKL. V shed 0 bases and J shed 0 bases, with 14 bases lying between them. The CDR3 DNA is TGCGCCAGCAGCCAAGATGACAGCCTTTCAGCTAACTATGGCTACACCTTC. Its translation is CASSQDDSLSANYGYTF.

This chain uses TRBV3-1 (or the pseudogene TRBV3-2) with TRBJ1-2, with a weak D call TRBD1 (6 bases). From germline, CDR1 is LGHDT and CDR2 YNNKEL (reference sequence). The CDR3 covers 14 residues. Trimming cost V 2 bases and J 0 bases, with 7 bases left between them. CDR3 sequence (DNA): TGTGCCAGCAGCCAAACAGGGCCTAACTATGGCTACACCTTC. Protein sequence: CASSQTGPNYGYTF.

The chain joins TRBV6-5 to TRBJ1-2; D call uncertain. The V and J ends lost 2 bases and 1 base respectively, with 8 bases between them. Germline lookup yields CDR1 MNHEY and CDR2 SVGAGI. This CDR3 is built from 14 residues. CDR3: CASSYDIGNYGYTF. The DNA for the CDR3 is TGTGCCAGCAGTTACGACATTGGTAACTATGGCTACACCTTC.

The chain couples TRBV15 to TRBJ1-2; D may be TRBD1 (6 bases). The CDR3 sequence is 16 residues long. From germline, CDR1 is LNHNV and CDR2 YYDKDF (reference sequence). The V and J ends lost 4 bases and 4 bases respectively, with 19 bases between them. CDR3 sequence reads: CATSIQKNRESYGYTF. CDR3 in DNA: TGTGCCACCAGCATTCAAAAAAACAGGGAGTCCTATGGCTACACCTTC.